The rows below give T cell receptor beta chains drawn from one sample of a study of Ad26.COV2.S vaccination and SARS-CoV-2 variants. Assay used: immunoSEQ multiplex PCR; TCRdb lists only in-frame clones, some missing. The table has approximately 280,000 clones, 80% to 90% seen once. The sample here was peripheral blood, taken in a trial of Ad26.COV2.S vaccine versus placebo. The receptors were sampled from a person aged 18-60 years who received the Ad26.COV2.S COVID-19 vaccine or a placebo. Both conserved end residues are trimmed from each CDR3.

J | V | CDR3
TRBJ2-1 | TRBV11-3 | ASSLGANSGGSYNEQF
TRBJ2-7 | TRBV20-1 | SASPSGKSSYEQY
TRBJ1-5 | TRBV6-5 | ASSSQTDQPQH
TRBJ2-3 | TRBV2 | ASTRGGALSTDTQY
TRBJ2-2 | TRBV4-2 | ASSQEVVGTANTGELF
TRBJ2-2 | TRBV7-7 | ASSPGSLSLTGELF
TRBJ1-1 | TRBV5-1 | ASSLGRNTEAF
TRBJ1-3 | TRBV30 | AWSLGGSAGNTIY
TRBJ1-2 | TRBV21-1 | ASSKAGRQGKFGYT
TRBJ1-4 | TRBV18 | ASSPPGQGGEKLF
TRBJ1-2 | TRBV4-3 | ASSQHRANYGYT
TRBJ1-1 | TRBV2 | ASRGDYSEAF
TRBJ1-1 | TRBV18 | ASSPGSGMNTEAF
TRBJ2-7 | TRBV9 | ASSKGQGDYEQY
TRBJ2-3 | TRBV5-1 | ASSPRQGSTDTQY
TRBJ1-2 | TRBV7-2 | ASSLETGVNYGYT
TRBJ2-1 | TRBV7-9 | ASSAGLAGGLSSYNEQF
TRBJ1-6 | TRBV4-1 | ASSQERDSPLH
TRBJ1-1 | TRBV5-1 | ASSLAGGAGGNTEAF
TRBJ1-2 | TRBV5-1 | ASSQTNYGYT
TRBJ2-5 | TRBV7-3 | ASSYTGGAQETQY
TRBJ2-5 | TRBV5-8 | ASSSSTGLQTQY
TRBJ1-1 | TRBV3-1/TRBV3-2 | ASSQVTGRPYEAF
TRBJ2-7 | TRBV13 | ASSLGVSYEQY
TRBJ1-1 | TRBV5-4 | ASSLGGNTEAF
TRBJ2-2 | TRBV4-2 | ASSQDRPPNTGELF